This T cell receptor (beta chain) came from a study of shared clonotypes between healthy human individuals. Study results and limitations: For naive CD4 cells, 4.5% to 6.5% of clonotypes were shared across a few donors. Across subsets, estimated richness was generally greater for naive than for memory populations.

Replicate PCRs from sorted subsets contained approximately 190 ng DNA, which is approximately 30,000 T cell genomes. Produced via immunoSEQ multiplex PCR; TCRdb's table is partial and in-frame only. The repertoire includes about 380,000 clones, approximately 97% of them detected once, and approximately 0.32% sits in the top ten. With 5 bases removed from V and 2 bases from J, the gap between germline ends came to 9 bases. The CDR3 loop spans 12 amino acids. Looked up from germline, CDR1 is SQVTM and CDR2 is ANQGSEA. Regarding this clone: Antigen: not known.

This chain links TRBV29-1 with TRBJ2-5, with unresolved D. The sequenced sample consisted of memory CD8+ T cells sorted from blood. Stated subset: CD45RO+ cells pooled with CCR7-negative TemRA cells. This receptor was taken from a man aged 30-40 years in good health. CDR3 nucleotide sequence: TGCAGCGTTCAGTTAGGGCAAGAGACCCAGTACTTC. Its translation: CSVQLGQETQYF.